The clone carrying this T cell receptor beta chain was observed a handful of times. Its antigen is unidentified. After removal of 3 bases from V and 4 bases from J, the junction contained 11 bases not matched to a gene. The CDR3 contains 16 residues. CDR1 is SNHLY and CDR2 is FYNNEI in the germline V gene. The sample originates from a study of T cell repertoires in cytomegalovirus infection. For the study at large: Shared public TCR beta signatures pointed to both CMV infection and a matching HLA type. Broader study findings: Ex vivo, HLA-C-restricted CMV-specific TCR beta clonotypes prevailed over the rest of the response. Adding up the frequency of public TCR beta families identified people who carried CMV plus the relevant HLA.

TCRdb re-derived calls from the reads in MiXCR, one entry per CDR3 protein. The table includes around 130,000 distinct CDR3 sequences, roughly 8.2% detected once. This TCR was sampled from a human donor in good health (CMV status not recorded). Some clones in this sample may be carry-over from other donors' samples. The genes are TRBV2 and TRBJ1-2; 7 bases are a match to TRBD1. The material sequenced was PBMCs. The CDR3 is CASSERPTGAIYGYTF. CDR3 nucleotide sequence: TGTGCCAGCAGTGAGCGGCCAACAGGGGCCATCTATGGCTACACCTTC.